The 2 T cell receptor beta chains below come from one sample, sequenced in a study of naive and memory T cell subsets. Ligated cDNA underwent four rounds of PCR with nested alpha and beta constant region primers and SP2. In TCRdb, the 5' RACE reads were re-called with MiXCR into one record per CDR3 protein. The table lists around 30,000 distinct CDR3 sequences, 15% to 20% of them singletons. An oligonucleotide containing a UMI was ligated to the 3' end of TCR cDNA. These receptors were taken from a female donor in good health.

The chain couples TRBV18 to TRBJ1-1; the D gene is possibly TRBD1 (5 bases). Germline assignment: CDR1 KGHSH and CDR2 LQKENI. The germline V and J ends were trimmed by 3 bases and 2 bases, with 13 bases remaining between them. CDR3 length: 15 amino acids. CDR3 residues: CASSPIDSPNTEAFF. Written as DNA, the CDR3 is TGTGCCAGCTCACCGATAGACAGCCCTAACACTGAAGCTTTCTTT. Full variable domain (missing parts from reference TRBV18 and TRBJ1-1): NAGVMQNPRHLVRRRGQEARLRCSPMKGHSHVYWYRQLPEEGLKFMVYLQKENIIDESGMPKERFSAEFPKEGPSILRIQQVVRGDSAAYFCASSPIDSPNTEAFFGQGTRLTVV.

To note about this clonotype: This may be a read error: a much more frequent sequence differs by one nucleotide. The rearrangement uses TRBV20-1 and TRBJ2-7, with D possibly being TRBD2 (5 bases). The CDR3 has 13 residues. Germline CDR1 reads DFQATT; CDR2 reads SNEGSKA (reference sequence). V was pared by 6 bases and J by 3 bases, with 15 bases between. The CDR3 coding sequence is TGCAGTGCCGCCGGGATAAACATCTACGAGCAGTACTTC. It encodes CSAAGINIYEQYF.